This TCR beta chain stems from a study of PD-L1 blockade in urothelial cancer. As to time point: pretreatment peripheral blood. The authors spiked synthetic TCR analog templates into each PCR. This table comes from immunoSEQ multiplex PCR, and its TCRdb copy is limited to in-frame clones, with some not included. The sample lists tens of thousands of clones; around 91% were seen once. The CDR3 runs 16 residues. The V gene's germline CDR1 is SGHRS and CDR2 YFSETQ. The V gene end was trimmed by 4 bases and the J gene end by 0 bases; junction bases not matched to a gene: 3. The source of this sequence is a man in his sixties with urothelial cancer. The chain couples TRBV5-1 to TRBJ2-2, with 10 bases lining up with TRBD2. The starting material was PBMCs, obtained around atezolizumab (anti-PD-L1) treatment. The CDR3 DNA is TGCGCCAGCAGCGTAAGCGGGGGGGCGAACACCGGGGAGCTGTTTTTT. It specifies CASSVSGGANTGELFF.